A single sample is the source of the 15 T cell receptor beta chains below, sequenced in a study of shared clonotypes between healthy human individuals. Measured with immunoSEQ multiplex PCR; TCRdb has only the in-frame clones, and not every one. The profile shows millions of clones, 90% to 95% of them singletons. The specimen was naive CD4+ T cells from PBMCs. The subset denotes: CD45RA+ positively selected. Every receptor here comes from a man in his late teens or twenties in good health. Some clones in this sample may be carry-over from other donors' samples.

This CDR3 reads CAISGKRTGGNYEQYF. CDR3 DNA: TGTGCCATCAGTGGGAAGAGGACAGGGGGCAATTACGAGCAGTACTTC. J is TRBJ2-7 and V is TRBV10-3; 11 positions match TRBD1. From germline, CDR1 is ENHRY and CDR2 SYGVKD. V lost 4 bases to trimming and J lost 4 bases; unmatched junction nucleotides: 9. The CDR3 contains 16 residues.

V and J are TRBV5-1 and TRBJ2-7; D is unclear. This CDR3 contains 16 residues. In germline, CDR1 is SGHRS, CDR2 YFSETQ. V was shortened by 7 bases and J by 2 bases, with 22 bases between the two germline ends. CDR3 bases: TGCGCCAGCGCAAACGCCCTCGGCCCGGGCACCTACGAGCAGTACTTC. Its translation is CASANALGPGTYEQYF.

Of note for this clone: This CDR3 is also generated by other DNA sequences in the sample. The rearrangement joins TRBV28 to TRBJ2-7, with TRBD2 matching 11 bases. The CDR3 has 15 amino acids. The V gene end was trimmed by 5 bases and the J gene end by 2 bases; junction bases not matched to a gene: 5. Germline V gene lookup returns CDR1 MDHEN and CDR2 SYDVKM. CDR3 residues: CASSPLAGGTYEQYF. Here the CDR3 DNA reads TGTGCCAGCAGTCCTCTAGCGGGAGGAACCTACGAGCAGTACTTC.

V gene TRBV5-1 combines with J gene TRBJ2-7, with 15 positions matching TRBD2. The junction had 8 bases not matched to a gene; V was cut back by 4 bases and J by 3 bases. The germline CDR1 and CDR2 sequences are SGHRS and YFSETQ. This CDR3 is 17 amino acids long. This chain's CDR3 is CASSPGTSGRKVYEQYF. The CDR3 DNA sequence: TGCGCCAGCAGCCCAGGGACTAGCGGGAGGAAGGTCTACGAGCAGTACTTC.

The chain joins TRBV29-1 to TRBJ1-1, with TRBD1 as a possible D gene (5 bases). The CDR3 contains 14 residues. The V gene lost 2 bases and the J gene lost 4 bases, with 14 bases spanning the gap. The germline V gene encodes CDR1 SQVTM and CDR2 ANQGSEA. The DNA of the CDR3 is TGCAGCGTTGAAAGGGGACGGGCGGGCACTGAAGCTTTCTTT. Translating gives CSVERGRAGTEAFF. The variable domain in full, with the rest retrieved from reference TRBV29-1 and TRBJ1-1, is SAVISQKPSRDICQRGTSLTIQCQVDSQVTMMFWYRQQPGQSLTLIATANQGSEATYESGFVIDKFPISRPNLTFSTLTVSNMSPEDSSIYLCSVERGRAGTEAFFGQGTRLTVV.

The chain uses TRBV5-5 and TRBJ2-5; D remains ambiguous. This CDR3 is 14 amino acids long. Trimming took off 2 bases at V and 2 bases at J, with 10 bases between the two ends. Germline V gives CDR1 SGHKS, CDR2 YYEKEE (reference sequence). CDR3 DNA sequence: TGTGCCAGCAGCTTAAGTTCCAGGCAAGAGACCCAGTACTTC. It is translated as CASSLSSRQETQYF.

The chain recombines TRBV5-1 with TRBJ2-1; 7 nucleotides match TRBD1. V lost 1 base and J lost 2; bases outside the gene matches: 6. This CDR3 region has 16 residues. The germline V gene has CDR1 SGHRS and CDR2 YFSETQ. The CDR3 sequence is CASSLYGTDTYNEQFF. The CDR3 bases are TGCGCCAGCAGCTTGTACGGGACAGATACCTACAATGAGCAGTTCTTC.

CDR3 sequence: CASSFSGKVTEAFF. CDR3 DNA: TGTGCCAGCAGTTTCTCCGGGAAGGTCACTGAAGCTTTCTTT. The chain combines TRBV28 with TRBJ1-1; D remains ambiguous. Trimming removed 3 bases from V and 4 bases from J, with 12 bases in between. CDR1 is MDHEN and CDR2 is SYDVKM in the germline V gene. This CDR3 spans 14 amino acids.

The chain uses TRBV4-3 and TRBJ2-3, with D unresolved. The CDR3 is 14 amino acids. CDR1 is LGHNA, CDR2 YSLEER, per germline. V lost 0 bases and J 2 bases, leaving 6 bases between the germline ends. DNA of the CDR3: TGCGCCAGCAGCCAAGAGACCCTCACAGATACGCAGTATTTT. Amino acids: CASSQETLTDTQYF.

The chain carries TRBV29-1 and TRBJ1-4, with D tentatively TRBD1 (5 bases). CDR3 length equals 14 residues. Trimming pared 3 bases from V and 4 bases from J, leaving 12 bases between. Germline CDR1 SQVTM, CDR2 ANQGSEA. CDR3 residues: CSVEVLGDNEKLFF. The CDR3, as DNA: TGCAGCGTTGAGGTTCTGGGGGATAATGAAAAACTGTTTTTT. Complete variable domain (other parts from reference TRBV29-1 and TRBJ1-4): SAVISQKPSRDICQRGTSLTIQCQVDSQVTMMFWYRQQPGQSLTLIATANQGSEATYESGFVIDKFPISRPNLTFSTLTVSNMSPEDSSIYLCSVEVLGDNEKLFFGSGTQLSVL.

The V and J genes are TRBV5-5 and TRBJ1-3; 7 nucleotides agree with TRBD1. From germline, CDR1 is SGHKS and CDR2 YYEKEE (reference sequence). The CDR3 runs 17 residues. J was trimmed by 3 bases and V by 1 base; bases with no gene match: 10. The CDR3 bases are TGTGCCAGCAGCTTGTGGACAGGCGCGGGAATTGGAAACACCATATATTTT. This translates into CASSLWTGAGIGNTIYF. Supplemented by reference TRBV5-5 and TRBJ1-3, the full variable domain reads DAGVTQSPTHLIKTRGQQVTLRCSPISGHKSVSWYQQVLGQGPQFIFQYYEKEERGRGNFPDRFSARQFPNYSSELNVNALLLGDSALYLCASSLWTGAGIGNTIYFGEGSWLTVV.

The chain combines TRBV18 with TRBJ2-7; no reliable D call. Germline CDR1 reads KGHSH; CDR2 reads LQKENI. The length of the CDR3 is 13 residues. Trimming removed 4 bases from V and 5 bases from J, with 12 bases in between. The CDR3 DNA reads TGTGCCAGCTCACAGGGAACCCCTAACGAGCAGTACTTC. Translated, it gives CASSQGTPNEQYF. Supplemented by reference TRBV18 and TRBJ2-7, the full variable domain reads NAGVMQNPRHLVRRRGQEARLRCSPMKGHSHVYWYRQLPEEGLKFMVYLQKENIIDESGMPKERFSAEFPKEGPSILRIQQVVRGDSAAYFCASSQGTPNEQYFGPGTRLTVT.

V usage is TRBV7-2 and J usage is TRBJ1-2, with a possible D match to TRBD1 (6 bases). V lost 0 bases to trimming and J lost 4 bases, with 15 bases between them. Per the germline V gene, CDR1 is SGHTA and CDR2 is FQGNSA. The CDR3 sequence is 16 residues long. Here the CDR3 reads CASSLAGGGIGYGYTF. The DNA of the CDR3 is TGTGCCAGCAGCTTAGCGGGAGGGGGAATTGGCTATGGCTACACCTTC.

V and J are TRBV19 and TRBJ1-2, with D possibly TRBD1 on 5 matching bases. The CDR3 runs 13 residues. V was shortened by 8 bases and J by 4 bases, with 14 bases between the two germline ends. Germline values: CDR1 LNHDA, CDR2 SQIVND (reference sequence). Written as DNA, the CDR3 is TGTGCCAGTGCCGACTCAGGGCGCTATGGCTACACCTTC. It codes for CASADSGRYGYTF. The entire variable domain, with the rest obtained from reference TRBV19 and TRBJ1-2, is as follows: DGGITQSPKYLFRKEGQNVTLSCEQNLNHDAMYWYRQDPGQGLRLIYYSQIVNDFQKGDIAEGYSVSREKKESFPLTVTSAQKNPTAFYLCASADSGRYGYTFGSGTRLTVV.

Turning to this clone: The same CDR3 also results from other DNA sequences found in this sample. This chain connects TRBV28 to TRBJ1-4; no firm D call. The CDR3 has 13 amino acids. V was cut by 6 bases and J by 2 bases, with 7 bases left in between. Germline V gene lookup returns CDR1 MDHEN and CDR2 SYDVKM. CDR3 sequence (DNA): TGTGCCAGCAGCTTCTCTACTAATGAAAAACTGTTTTTT. This encodes CASSFSTNEKLFF.